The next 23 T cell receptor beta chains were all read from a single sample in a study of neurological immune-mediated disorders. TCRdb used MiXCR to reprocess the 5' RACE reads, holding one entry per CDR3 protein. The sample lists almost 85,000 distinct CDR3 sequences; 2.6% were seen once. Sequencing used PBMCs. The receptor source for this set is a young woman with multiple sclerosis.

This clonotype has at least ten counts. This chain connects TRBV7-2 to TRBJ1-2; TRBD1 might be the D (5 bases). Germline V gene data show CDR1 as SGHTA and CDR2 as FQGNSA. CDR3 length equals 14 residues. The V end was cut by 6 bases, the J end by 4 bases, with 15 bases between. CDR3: CASSPFQGGYGYTF. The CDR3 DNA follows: TGTGCCAGCAGTCCTTTCCAGGGCGGCTATGGCTACACCTTC.

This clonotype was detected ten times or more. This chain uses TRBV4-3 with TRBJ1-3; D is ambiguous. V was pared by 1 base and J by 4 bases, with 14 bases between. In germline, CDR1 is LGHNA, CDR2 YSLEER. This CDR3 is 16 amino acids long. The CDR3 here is CASSQVPARAGNTIYF. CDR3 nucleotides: TGCGCCAGCAGCCAAGTACCTGCCCGGGCCGGAAACACCATATATTTT.

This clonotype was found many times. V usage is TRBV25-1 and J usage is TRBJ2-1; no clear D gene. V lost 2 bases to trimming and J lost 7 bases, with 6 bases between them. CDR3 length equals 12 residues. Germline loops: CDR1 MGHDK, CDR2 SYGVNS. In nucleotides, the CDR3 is TGTGCCAGCAGTGAAAATACGAATGAGCAGTTCTTC. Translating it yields CASSENTNEQFF.

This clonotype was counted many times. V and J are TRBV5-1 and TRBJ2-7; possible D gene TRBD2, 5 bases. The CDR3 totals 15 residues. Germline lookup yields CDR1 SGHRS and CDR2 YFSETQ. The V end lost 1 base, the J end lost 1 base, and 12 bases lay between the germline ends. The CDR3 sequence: CASSLTGVRSYEQYF. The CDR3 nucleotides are TGCGCCAGCAGCTTGACCGGGGTTAGGTCCTACGAGCAGTACTTC.

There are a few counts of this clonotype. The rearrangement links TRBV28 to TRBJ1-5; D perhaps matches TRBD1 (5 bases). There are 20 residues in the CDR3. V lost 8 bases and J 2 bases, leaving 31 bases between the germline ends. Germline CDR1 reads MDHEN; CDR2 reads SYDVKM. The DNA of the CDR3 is TGTGCCAGCGAAGAAACGGGGGGATTCGGGGAGGGATCGGGCAATCAGCCCCAGCATTTT. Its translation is CASEETGGFGEGSGNQPQHF.

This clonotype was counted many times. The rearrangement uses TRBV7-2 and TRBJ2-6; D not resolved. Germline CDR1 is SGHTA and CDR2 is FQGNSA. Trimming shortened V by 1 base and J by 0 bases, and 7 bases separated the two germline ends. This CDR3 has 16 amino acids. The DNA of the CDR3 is TGTGCCAGCAGCTTAGTTTCCGCCTCTGGGGCCAACGTCCTGACTTTC. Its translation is CASSLVSASGANVLTF.

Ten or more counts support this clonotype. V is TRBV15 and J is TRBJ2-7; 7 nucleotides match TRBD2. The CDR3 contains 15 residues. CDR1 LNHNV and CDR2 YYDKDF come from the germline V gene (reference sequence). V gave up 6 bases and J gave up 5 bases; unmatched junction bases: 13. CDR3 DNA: TGTGCCACCAGAGGACCTGCGGGAGCTTTCCACGAGCAGTACTTC. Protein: CATRGPAGAFHEQYF.

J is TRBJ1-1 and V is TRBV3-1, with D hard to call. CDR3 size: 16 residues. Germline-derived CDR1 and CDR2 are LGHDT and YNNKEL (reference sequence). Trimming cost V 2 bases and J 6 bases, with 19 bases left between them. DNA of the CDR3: TGTGCCAGCAGCCAACACCCCGCCAAGGGTCGGTCTGAAGCTTTCTTT. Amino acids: CASSQHPAKGRSEAFF.

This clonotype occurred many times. In nucleotides, the CDR3 is TGCAGTGCCAAAGCGGGTGGGCGCTACGAGCAGTACTTC. Its protein product is CSAKAGGRYEQYF. The chain recombines TRBV20-1 with TRBJ2-7, with a weak D call TRBD2 (6 bases). In germline, CDR1 is DFQATT, CDR2 SNEGSKA (reference sequence). The CDR3 has 13 residues. The V and J ends lost 6 bases and 3 bases respectively, with 15 bases between them.

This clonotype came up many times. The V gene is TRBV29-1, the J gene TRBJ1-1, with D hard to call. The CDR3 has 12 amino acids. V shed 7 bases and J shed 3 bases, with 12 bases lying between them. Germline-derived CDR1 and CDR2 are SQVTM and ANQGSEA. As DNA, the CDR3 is TGCAGCGCTCGGACGGAATACACTGAAGCTTTCTTT. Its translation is CSARTEYTEAFF.

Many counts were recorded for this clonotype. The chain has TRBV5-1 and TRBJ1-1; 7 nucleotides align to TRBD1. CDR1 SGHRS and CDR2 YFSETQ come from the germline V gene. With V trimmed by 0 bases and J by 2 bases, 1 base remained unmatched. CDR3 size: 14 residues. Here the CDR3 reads CASSLEGANTEAFF. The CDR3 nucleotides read TGCGCCAGCAGCTTGGAGGGGGCAAACACTGAAGCTTTCTTT.

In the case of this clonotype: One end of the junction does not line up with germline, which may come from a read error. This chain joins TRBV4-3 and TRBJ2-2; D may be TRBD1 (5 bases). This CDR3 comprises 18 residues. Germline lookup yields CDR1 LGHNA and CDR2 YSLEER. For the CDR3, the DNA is TGCGCCAGCAGCCAAGGCCCCCAGGGTGTTGGGAACAACGGGGAGCTGTTTTTT. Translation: CASSQGPQGVGNNGELFF.

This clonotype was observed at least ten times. The CDR3 nucleotides are TGTGCCAGCAGTTACTCGACGCCGGGAGCCTACGAGCAGTACTTC. Its protein is CASSYSTPGAYEQYF. The V and J genes are TRBV6-2 or TRBV6-3 and TRBJ2-7; a weak D match, TRBD2 (6 bases). The germline CDR1 and CDR2 sequences are MNHEY and SVGEGT. The CDR3 spans 15 residues. The V gene lost 0 bases and the J gene lost 2 bases, with 11 bases spanning the gap.

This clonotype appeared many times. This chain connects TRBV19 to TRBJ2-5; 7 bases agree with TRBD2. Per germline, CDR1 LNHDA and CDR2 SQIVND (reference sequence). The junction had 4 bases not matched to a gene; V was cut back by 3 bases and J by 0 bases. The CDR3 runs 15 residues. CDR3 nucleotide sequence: TGTGCCAGTAGTATGAGTAGCGGGTACCAAGAGACCCAGTACTTC. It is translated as CASSMSSGYQETQYF.

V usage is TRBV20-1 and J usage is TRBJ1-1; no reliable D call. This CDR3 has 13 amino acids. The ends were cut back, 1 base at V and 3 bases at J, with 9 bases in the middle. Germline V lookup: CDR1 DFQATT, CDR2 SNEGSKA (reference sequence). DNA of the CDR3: TGCAGTGCTAGAGGGGAAGCGGACACTGAAGCTTTCTTT. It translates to CSARGEADTEAFF.

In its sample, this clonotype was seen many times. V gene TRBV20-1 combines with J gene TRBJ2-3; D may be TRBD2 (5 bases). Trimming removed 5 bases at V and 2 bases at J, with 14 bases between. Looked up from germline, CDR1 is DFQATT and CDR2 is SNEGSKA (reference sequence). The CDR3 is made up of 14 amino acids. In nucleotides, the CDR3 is TGCAGTGCTCCCACTAGGTATCTCACAGATACGCAGTATTTT. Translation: CSAPTRYLTDTQYF.

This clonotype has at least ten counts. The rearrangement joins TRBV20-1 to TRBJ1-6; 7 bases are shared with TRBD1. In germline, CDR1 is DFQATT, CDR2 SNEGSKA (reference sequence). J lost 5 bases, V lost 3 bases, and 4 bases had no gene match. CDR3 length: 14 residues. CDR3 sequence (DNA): TGCAGTGCTAGGTGGGGACAGCATAATTCACCCCTCCACTTT. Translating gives CSARWGQHNSPLHF.

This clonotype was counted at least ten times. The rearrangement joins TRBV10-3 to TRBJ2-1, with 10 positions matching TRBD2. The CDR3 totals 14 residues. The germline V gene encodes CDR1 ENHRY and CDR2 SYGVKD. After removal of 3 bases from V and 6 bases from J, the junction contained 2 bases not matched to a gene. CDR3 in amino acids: CAISDLAGANEQFF. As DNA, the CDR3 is TGTGCCATCAGTGACCTAGCGGGAGCCAATGAGCAGTTCTTC.

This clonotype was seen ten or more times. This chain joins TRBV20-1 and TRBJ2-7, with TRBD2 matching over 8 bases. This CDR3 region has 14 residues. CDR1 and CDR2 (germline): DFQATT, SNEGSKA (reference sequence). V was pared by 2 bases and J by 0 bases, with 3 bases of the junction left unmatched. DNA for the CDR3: TGCAGTGCTAGATTAGCGGGGAGCTCCTACGAGCAGTACTTC. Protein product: CSARLAGSSYEQYF.

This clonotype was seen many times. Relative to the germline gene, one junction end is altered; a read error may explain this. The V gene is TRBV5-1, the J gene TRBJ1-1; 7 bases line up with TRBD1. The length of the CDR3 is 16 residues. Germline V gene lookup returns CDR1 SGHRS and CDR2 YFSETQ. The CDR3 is CASSLGQGLGNAEAFF. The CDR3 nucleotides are TGCGCCAGCAGCTTGGGACAGGGATTGGGGAACGCTGAAGCTTTCTTT.

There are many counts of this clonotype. This chain's CDR3 is CASSLRLAGRINNEQFF. In DNA, the CDR3 is TGTGCCAGCAGCTTGAGGCTAGCCGGGAGGATTAACAATGAGCAGTTCTTC. V usage is TRBV7-9 and J usage is TRBJ2-1, with TRBD2 matching 7 bases. Germline values: CDR1 SEHNR, CDR2 FQNEAQ (reference sequence). The CDR3 length is 17 residues. The V segment lost 3 bases and the J segment 5 bases; nucleotides outside the gene matches: 13.

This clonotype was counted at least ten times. CDR3 sequence (DNA): TGTGCCAGCAGCTCGACTATGCCGGAGACCCAGTACTTC. It is translated as CASSSTMPETQYF. The J gene is TRBJ2-5, the V gene TRBV7-2; a weak D match, TRBD2 (5 bases). The CDR3 is made up of 13 amino acids. Trimming removed 4 bases at V and 5 bases at J, with 11 bases between. The V gene's germline CDR1 is SGHTA and CDR2 FQGNSA.

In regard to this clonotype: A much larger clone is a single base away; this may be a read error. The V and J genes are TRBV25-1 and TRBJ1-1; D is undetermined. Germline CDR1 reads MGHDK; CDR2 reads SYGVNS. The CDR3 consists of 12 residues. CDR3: CDSGYLNTEAFF. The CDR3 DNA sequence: TGTGACAGCGGTTACCTGAACACTGAAGCTTTCTTT.